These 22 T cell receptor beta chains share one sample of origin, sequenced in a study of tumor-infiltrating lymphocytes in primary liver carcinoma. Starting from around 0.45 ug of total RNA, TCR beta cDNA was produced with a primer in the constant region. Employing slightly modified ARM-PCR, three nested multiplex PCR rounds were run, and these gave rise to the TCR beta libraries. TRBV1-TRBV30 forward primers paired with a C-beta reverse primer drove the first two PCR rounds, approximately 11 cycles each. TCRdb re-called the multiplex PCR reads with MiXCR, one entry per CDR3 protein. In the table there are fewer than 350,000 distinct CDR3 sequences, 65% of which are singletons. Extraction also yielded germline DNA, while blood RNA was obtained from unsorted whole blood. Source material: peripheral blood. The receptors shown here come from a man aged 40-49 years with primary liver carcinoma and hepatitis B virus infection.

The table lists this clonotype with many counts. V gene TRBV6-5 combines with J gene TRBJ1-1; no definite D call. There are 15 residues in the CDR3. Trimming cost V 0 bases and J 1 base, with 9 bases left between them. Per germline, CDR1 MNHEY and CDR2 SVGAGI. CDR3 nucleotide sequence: TGTGCCAGCAGTTACTCGAGGCCACAGAACACTGAAGCTTTCTTT. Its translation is CASSYSRPQNTEAFF.

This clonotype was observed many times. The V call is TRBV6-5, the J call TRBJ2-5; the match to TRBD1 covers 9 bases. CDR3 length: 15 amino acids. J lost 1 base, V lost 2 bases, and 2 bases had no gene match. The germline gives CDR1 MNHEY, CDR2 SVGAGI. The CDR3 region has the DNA TGTGCCAGCAGTTACCTGACAGGGGGCCAAGAGACCCAGTACTTC. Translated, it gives CASSYLTGGQETQYF.

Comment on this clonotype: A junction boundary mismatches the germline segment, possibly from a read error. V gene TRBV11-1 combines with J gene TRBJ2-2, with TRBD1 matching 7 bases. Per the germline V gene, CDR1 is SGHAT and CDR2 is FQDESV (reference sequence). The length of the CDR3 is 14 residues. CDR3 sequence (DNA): TGTGACAGCAGTTACAGGGGTAACACCGAGGAGCTGTTTTTT. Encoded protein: CDSSYRGNTEELFF.

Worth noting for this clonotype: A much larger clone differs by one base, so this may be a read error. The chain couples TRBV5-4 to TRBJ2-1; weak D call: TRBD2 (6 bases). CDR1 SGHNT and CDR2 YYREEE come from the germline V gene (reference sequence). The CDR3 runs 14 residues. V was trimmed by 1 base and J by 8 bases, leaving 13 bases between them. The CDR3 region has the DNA TGTGCCAGCAGCTTGAAACGGGAGAGTCATGAGCAGTTCTTC. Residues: CASSLKRESHEQFF.

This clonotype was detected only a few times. CDR3 in DNA: TGCGCCAGCAGCCAAGAGTGGGTCGGGGGGGCCTACGAGCAGTACTTC. It encodes CASSQEWVGGAYEQYF. V gene TRBV4-1 combines with J gene TRBJ2-7, with 8 nucleotides matching TRBD2. Trimming removed 0 bases from V and 2 bases from J; junction bases left unmatched: 6. The CDR3 runs 16 residues. The V gene's germline CDR1 is MGHRA and CDR2 YSYEKL.

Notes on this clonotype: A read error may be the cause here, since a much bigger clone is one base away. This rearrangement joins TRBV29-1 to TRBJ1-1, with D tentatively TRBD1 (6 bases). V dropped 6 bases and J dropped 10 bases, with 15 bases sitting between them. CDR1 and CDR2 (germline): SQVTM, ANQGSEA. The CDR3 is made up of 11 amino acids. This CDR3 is CSVVRTAGAFF. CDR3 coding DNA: TGCAGCGTAGTTCGGACAGCAGGAGCTTTCTTT.

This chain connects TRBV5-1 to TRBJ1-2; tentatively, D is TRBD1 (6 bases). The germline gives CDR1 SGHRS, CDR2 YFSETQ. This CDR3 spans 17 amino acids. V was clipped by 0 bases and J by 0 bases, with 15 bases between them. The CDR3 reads CASSLEGGSTSNYGYTF. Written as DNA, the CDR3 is TGCGCCAGCAGCTTGGAAGGGGGATCGACGTCTAACTATGGCTACACCTTC.

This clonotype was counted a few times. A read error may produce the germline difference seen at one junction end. The chain's CDR3 is CASSESFGDREKPFF. Here the CDR3 DNA reads TGTGCCAGCAGTGAATCATTTGGGGATCGTGAAAAACCGTTTTTT. The genes are TRBV6-1 and TRBJ1-4; D not resolved. The germline gives CDR1 MNHNS, CDR2 SASEGT. The CDR3 runs 15 residues.

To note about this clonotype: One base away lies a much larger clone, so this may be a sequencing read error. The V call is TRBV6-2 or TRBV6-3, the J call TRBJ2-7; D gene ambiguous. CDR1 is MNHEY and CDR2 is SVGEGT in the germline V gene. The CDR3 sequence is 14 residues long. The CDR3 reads CASRKGQSSHEQYF. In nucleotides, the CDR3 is TGTGCCAGCAGAAAGGGTCAGAGCTCCCACGAGCAGTACTTC.

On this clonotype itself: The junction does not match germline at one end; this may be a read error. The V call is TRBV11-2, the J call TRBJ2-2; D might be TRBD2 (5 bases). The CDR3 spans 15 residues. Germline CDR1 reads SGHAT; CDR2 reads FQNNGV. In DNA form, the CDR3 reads TGTGCCAACAGCTTAGAAATCGGTTTGACCGGGGAGCCGTTTTTT. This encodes CANSLEIGLTGEPFF.

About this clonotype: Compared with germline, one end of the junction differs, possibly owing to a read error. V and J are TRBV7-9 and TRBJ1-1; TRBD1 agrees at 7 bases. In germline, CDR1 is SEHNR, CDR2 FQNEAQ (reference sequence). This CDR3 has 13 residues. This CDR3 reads CARSLARDREAFF. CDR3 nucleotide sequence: TGTGCCAGAAGCTTGGCCCGGGACAGAGAAGCTTTCTTT.

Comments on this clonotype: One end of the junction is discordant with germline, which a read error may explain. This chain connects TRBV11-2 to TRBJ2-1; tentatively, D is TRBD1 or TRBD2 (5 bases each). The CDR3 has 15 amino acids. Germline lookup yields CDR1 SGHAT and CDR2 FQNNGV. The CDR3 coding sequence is TGTGCCAGCAGCTTAGGGGGGTTGTCCTGCAATGAGCAGTTTTTC. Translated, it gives CASSLGGLSCNEQFF.

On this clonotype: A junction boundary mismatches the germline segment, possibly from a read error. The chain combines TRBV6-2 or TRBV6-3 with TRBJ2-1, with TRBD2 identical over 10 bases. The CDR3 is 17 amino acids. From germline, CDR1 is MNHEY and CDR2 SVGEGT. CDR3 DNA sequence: TGTGCCAGCAGTTACCCCCCTGGACTAGCGGTTGCGAATGGGCAGTTCTTC. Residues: CASSYPPGLAVANGQFF.

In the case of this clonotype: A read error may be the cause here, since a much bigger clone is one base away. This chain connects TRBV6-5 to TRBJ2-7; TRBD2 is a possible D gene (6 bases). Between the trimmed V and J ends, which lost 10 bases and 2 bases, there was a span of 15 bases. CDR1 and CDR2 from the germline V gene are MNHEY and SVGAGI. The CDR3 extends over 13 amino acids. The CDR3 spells CANRRGFTYEQYF. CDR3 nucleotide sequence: TGTGCCAACAGACGGGGGTTCACCTACGAGCAGTACTTC.

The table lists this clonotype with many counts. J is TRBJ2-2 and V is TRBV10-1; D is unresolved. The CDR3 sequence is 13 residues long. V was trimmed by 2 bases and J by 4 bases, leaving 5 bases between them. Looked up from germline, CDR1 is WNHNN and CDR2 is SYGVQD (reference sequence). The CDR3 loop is CASSERTTGELFF. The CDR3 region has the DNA TGCGCCAGCAGTGAGCGGACCACCGGGGAGCTGTTTTTT.

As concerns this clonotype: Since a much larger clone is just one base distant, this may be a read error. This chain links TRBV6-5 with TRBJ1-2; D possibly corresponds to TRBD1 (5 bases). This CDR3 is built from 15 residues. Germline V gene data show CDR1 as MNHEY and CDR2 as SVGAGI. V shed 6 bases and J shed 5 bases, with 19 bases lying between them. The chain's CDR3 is CASSPNTYGGYGYTF. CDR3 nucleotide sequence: TGTGCCAGCAGCCCTAACACGTACGGGGGATATGGCTACACCTTC.

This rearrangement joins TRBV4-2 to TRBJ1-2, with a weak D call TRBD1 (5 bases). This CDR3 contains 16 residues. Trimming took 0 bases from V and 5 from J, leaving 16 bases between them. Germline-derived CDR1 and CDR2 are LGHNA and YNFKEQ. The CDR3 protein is CASSQDWDDSKYGYTF. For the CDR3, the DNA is TGTGCCAGCAGCCAAGATTGGGACGATAGCAAATATGGCTACACCTTC.

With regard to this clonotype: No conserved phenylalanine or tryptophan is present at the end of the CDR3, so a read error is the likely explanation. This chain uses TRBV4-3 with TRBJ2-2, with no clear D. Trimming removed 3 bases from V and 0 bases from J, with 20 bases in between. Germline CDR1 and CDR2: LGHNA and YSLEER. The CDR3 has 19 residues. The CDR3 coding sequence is TGCGCCAGCAGCCATGATCGGATTGGAAGGCAGGCGAACACCGGGGAGCTGTTTTAT. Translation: CASSHDRIGRQANTGELFY.

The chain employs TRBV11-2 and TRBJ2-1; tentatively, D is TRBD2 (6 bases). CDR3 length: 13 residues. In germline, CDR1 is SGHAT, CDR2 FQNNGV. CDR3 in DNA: TGTGTCGGCAGCCTCGCTAGCGTCAGTGAGCAGTTCTTC. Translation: CVGSLASVSEQFF.

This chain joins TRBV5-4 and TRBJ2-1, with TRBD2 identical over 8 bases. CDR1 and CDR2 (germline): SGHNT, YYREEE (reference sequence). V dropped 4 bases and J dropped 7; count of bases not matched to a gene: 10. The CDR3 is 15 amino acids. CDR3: CASSGEPGGSNEQFF. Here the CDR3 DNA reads TGTGCCAGCAGCGGGGAACCGGGAGGGAGTAATGAGCAGTTCTTC.

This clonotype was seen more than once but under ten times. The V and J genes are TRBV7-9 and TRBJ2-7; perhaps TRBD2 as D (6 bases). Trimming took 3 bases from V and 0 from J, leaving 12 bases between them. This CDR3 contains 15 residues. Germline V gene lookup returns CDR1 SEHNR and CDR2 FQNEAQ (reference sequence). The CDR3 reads CASSFSSASSYEQYF. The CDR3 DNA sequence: TGTGCCAGCAGCTTCTCTAGCGCCAGCTCCTACGAGCAGTACTTC.

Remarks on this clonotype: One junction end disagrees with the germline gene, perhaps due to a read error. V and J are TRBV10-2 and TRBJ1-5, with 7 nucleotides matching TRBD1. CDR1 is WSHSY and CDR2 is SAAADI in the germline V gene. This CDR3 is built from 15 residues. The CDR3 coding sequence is TGCGCCAGCAAACAAACGACAGGGCAAAATCATCCCCAGCATTTT. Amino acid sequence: CASKQTTGQNHPQHF.